This T cell receptor beta chain was sequenced for a study of human T cells and chemical hapten exposure (dated by TCRdb to the early 2020s). Background for the entire study: The libraries were sequenced as a pool, and the TCR yield per sample differed mostly because of small variations in library volumes within the pool. This study followed changes in the peripheral blood TCR repertoire in vivo during primary and secondary sensitization of alopecia patients to the hapten diphenylcyclopropenone (DPC). Each blood RNA sample was used to sequence both TCR alpha and TCR beta chains.

This clonotype came up many times. Its cognate antigen has yet to be identified. No base-level quality is on record; no much larger clone is a single base apart. General study outcomes and caveats: The number of TCRs above 1 in 1000 frequency did not change with DPC sensitization; there was no evidence of global repertoire structure alterations. After repeated subsampling, the strength of the expansion versus patch-test correlation and the threshold at which it became significant changed.

Total RNA was isolated from unfractionated whole blood collected in Tempus Blood RNA tubes. As TCR sequencing controls, several healthy volunteers were used, with blood taken at day 0, 2 weeks and 6 weeks. The protocol used for the library was 5' RACE. Sequencer: Illumina MiSeq. During library preparation, unique molecular identifiers were attached to individual cDNA molecules so that TCRs could be counted quantitatively and reproducibly. Concerning the study's data processing: Samples had a median of roughly 98,000 TCRs, with a range from roughly 20,000 to 700,000. V, J and CDR3 annotation of the TCR reads was carried out using the Decombinator software suite. To make PS versus PT1 abundance plots, every sample was subsampled to the same number of TCRs (28,000). Expanded TCRs were defined as absent before sensitization and observed at least eight times at the 2-week time point. TCRdb handled the public reads itself, with Q25 trimming in fastp and clone calling in MiXCR, and kept productive beta chains. Each CDR3 protein gets just one entry, which takes the most common genes and DNA from the rows behind it. TCRdb, not the authors, supplied the V and J calls. This sample is represented by 130,000 or so distinct CDR3 sequences; roughly 4% of them were singletons. Together, the top ten hold 1.2% to 1.5% of the sample.

Cut back by 6 bases and 0 bases, the V and J ends lie 18 bases apart. CDR3 length: 16 amino acids, cysteine to phenylalanine. Here the CDR3 DNA is all that survives: 48 bases in frame from base 1. Reading the germline V gene (reference sequence) gives CDR1 DFQATT and CDR2 SNEGSKA. The chain links TRBV20-1 with TRBJ1-5; TRBD1 is perhaps the D gene, given 5 matching bases. This TCR came from a female donor in good health. CDR3 loop: CSAHRSAQRSNQPQHF. The nucleotides read TGCAGTGCCCACAGGTCAGCGCAGCGTAGCAATCAGCCCCAGCATTTT.